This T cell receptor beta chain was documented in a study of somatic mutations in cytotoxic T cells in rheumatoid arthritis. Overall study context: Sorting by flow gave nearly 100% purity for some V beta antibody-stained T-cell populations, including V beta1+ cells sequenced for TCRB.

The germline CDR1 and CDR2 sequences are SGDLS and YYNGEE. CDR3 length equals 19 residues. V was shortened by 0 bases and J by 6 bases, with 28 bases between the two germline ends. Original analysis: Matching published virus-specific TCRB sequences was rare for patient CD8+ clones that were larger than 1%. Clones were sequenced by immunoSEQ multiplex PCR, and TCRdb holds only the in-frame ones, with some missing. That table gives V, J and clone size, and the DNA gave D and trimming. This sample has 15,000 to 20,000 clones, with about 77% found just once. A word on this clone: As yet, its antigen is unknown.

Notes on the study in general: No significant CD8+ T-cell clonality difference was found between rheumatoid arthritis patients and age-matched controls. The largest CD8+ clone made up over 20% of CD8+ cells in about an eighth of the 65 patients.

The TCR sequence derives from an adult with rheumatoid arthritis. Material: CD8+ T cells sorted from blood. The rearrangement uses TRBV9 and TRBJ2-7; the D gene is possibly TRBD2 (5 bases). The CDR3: CASSVDWAPAEGTNSEQYF. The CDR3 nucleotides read TGTGCCAGCAGCGTAGATTGGGCCCCCGCCGAGGGCACGAACAGCGAGCAGTACTTC.